This T cell receptor beta chain was profiled in a study of blood T cell repertoires in COVID-19. The wider study: Sites across the United States, Italy and Spain contributed samples from acute and convalescent COVID-19. T cells, B-cell-depleted T cells, or PBMCs supplied cDNA or gDNA.

A word on this clone: Within the sample, other DNA sequences also encode this same CDR3.

Authors' data handling: How many nucleated cells were present was estimated from reference gene primer amplification. Measured with immunoSEQ multiplex PCR; TCRdb has only the in-frame clones, and not every one. V and J calls and clone size come straight from that table; D and trimming were deduced from the DNA. Found here are about 240,000 clones, roughly 87% of them singletons; the top ten hold around 6.9%. The CDR3 contains 14 residues. The V and J ends lost 3 bases and 0 bases, in that order; junction bases with no gene match: 2. Germline CDR1 and CDR2: SEHNR and FQNEAQ (reference sequence). The V call is TRBV7-9, the J call TRBJ2-7, with TRBD1 matching 7 bases. The sample taken for sequencing was peripheral blood. This clonotype was sampled from a man aged 60-69 years who had recovered from COVID-19. The CDR3 sequence: CASSLTGSSYEQYF. CDR3 coding DNA: TGTGCCAGCAGCTTGACAGGGTCCTCCTACGAGCAGTACTTC.